The present TCR beta chain was sequenced within a study of T-cell memory formation after mild COVID-19. Broader study findings: Whether second-wave clones peaking at day 37 were SARS-CoV-2 specific went unconfirmed. Contracting clones from day 15 to 85 showed balanced CD4/CD8; later expanders favored CD4+. Several responding clones turned up in pre-infection memory, indicating that cross-reactive memory may have taken part.

Germline V lookup: CDR1 MGHRA, CDR2 YSYEKL. V lost 7 bases to trimming and J lost 5 bases; unmatched junction nucleotides: 10. CDR3 length: 14 residues. MiXCR, applied by TCRdb to the 5' RACE reads, yields one record per CDR3 protein. Among about 200,000 distinct CDR3 sequences, just over 9.5% were seen once, and the ten largest hold 3.5%. Note on this clonotype: Its antigen is still unknown.

This TCR was recovered from a man between 18 and 29 years old who had mild COVID-19 (a few samples of this study predate the infection). Cell type and time point are not known. The chain combines TRBV4-1 with TRBJ2-5, with TRBD2 identical over 7 bases. Sequences were obtained from PBMCs or a T cell subset sorted from them (not recorded which). CDR3 sequence: CASTDVSGVETQYF. CDR3 coding DNA: TGCGCCAGCACGGATGTGAGCGGGGTGGAGACCCAGTACTTC.